This record looks at one T cell receptor (beta chain) sequence and its context. Clones were read by immunoSEQ multiplex PCR, and TCRdb kept only the in-frame ones, dropping some. The sample carries 550,000 to 700,000 clones, 73% recorded once. The sample is drawn from a study of shared clonotypes between healthy human individuals. The CDR3 spans 15 residues. Germline CDR1 and CDR2: SGDLS and YYNGEE. V lost 3 bases and J 0 bases, leaving 11 bases between the germline ends. None of the donors, who were healthy HIV-negative adults, had recently had acute infections or vaccinations. This rearrangement joins TRBV9 to TRBJ2-3; D perhaps matches TRBD2 (5 bases). The sequenced sample consisted of memory CD4+ T cells sorted from blood. Subset described: CD45RA-negative fraction. The sequence was collected from a woman younger than 45 in good health. The CDR3 here is CASSGRAVSTDTQYF. In DNA form, the CDR3 reads TGTGCCAGCAGCGGAAGAGCGGTTAGCACAGATACGCAGTATTTT.